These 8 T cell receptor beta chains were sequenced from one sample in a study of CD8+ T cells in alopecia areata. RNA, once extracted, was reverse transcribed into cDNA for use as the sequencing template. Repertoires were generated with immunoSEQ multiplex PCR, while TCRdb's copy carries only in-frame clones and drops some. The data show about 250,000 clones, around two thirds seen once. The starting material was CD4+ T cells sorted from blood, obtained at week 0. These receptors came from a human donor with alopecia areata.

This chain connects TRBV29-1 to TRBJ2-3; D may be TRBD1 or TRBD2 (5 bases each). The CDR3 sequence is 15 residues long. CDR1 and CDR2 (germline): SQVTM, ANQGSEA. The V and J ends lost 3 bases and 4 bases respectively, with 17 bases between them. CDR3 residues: CSVDLRDRGSDTQYF. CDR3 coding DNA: TGCAGCGTTGACCTGCGTGACAGAGGGTCAGATACGCAGTATTTT.

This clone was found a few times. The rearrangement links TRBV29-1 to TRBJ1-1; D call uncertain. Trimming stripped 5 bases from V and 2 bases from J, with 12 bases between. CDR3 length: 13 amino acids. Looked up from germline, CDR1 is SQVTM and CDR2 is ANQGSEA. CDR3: CSVLGQLNTEAFF. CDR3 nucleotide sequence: TGCAGCGTTCTCGGGCAGCTAAACACTGAAGCTTTCTTT.

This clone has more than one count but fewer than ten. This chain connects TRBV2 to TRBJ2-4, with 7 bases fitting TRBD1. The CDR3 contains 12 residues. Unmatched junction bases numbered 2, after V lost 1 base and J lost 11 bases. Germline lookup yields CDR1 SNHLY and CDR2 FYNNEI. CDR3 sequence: CASSEEGAVQYF. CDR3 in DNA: TGTGCCAGCAGTGAAGAGGGGGCCGTTCAGTACTTC.

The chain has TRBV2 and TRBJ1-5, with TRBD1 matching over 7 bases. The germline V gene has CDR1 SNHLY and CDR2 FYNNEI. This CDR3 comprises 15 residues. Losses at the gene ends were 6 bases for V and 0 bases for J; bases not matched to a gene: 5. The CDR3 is CASRLRGNSNQPQHF. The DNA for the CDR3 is TGTGCCAGCAGGCTCAGGGGGAATAGCAATCAGCCCCAGCATTTT.

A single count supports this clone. The CDR3 spells CASTLQPGAGANVLTF. The CDR3 DNA reads TGTGCCAGCACCCTCCAGCCGGGGGCTGGGGCCAACGTCCTGACTTTC. The chain employs TRBV7-6 and TRBJ2-6; D is perhaps TRBD2 (6 bases). This CDR3 has 16 amino acids. Germline V CDR1 and CDR2: SGHVS, FNYEAQ. V dropped 7 bases and J dropped 2 bases, with 15 bases sitting between them.

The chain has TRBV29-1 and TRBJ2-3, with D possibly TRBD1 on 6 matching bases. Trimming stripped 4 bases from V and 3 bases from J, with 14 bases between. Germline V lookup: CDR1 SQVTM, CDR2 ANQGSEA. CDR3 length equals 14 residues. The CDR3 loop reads CSVAYVRGTDTQYF. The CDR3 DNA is TGCAGCGTTGCTTACGTCAGGGGTACAGATACGCAGTATTTT.

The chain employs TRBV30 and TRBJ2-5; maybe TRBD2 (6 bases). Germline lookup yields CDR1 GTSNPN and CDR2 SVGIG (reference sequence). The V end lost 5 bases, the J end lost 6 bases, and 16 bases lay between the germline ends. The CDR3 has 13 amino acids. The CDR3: CAWVRGGVKTQYF. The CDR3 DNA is TGTGCCTGGGTTAGAGGAGGGGTGAAGACCCAGTACTTC.

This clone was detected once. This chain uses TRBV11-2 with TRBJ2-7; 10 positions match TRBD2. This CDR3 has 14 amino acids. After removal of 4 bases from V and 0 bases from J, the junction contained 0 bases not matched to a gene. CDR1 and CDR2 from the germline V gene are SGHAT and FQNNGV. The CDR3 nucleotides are TGTGCCAGCAGCTGGACTAGCGGCTCCTACGAGCAGTACTTC. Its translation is CASSWTSGSYEQYF.